These 5 T cell receptor beta chains were sequenced from one sample in a study of cytomegalovirus exposure and HLA in healthy donors. The PCR employed 60 Vbeta primers together with 13 Jbeta primers. This table comes from immunoSEQ multiplex PCR, and its TCRdb copy is limited to in-frame clones, with some not included. The sample carries under 150,000 clones, around two thirds recorded once. Material for sequencing was PBMCs. These receptors all stem from a human donor in good health.

This clone was detected only a few times. The V gene is TRBV11-3, the J gene TRBJ2-7; possible D gene TRBD1, 6 bases. Germline-derived CDR1 and CDR2 are SGHNT and YENEEA. The CDR3 runs 13 residues. V lost 0 bases, J lost 9 bases, and 12 bases lay in between. This chain's CDR3 is CASSLDTGSRQYF. DNA of the CDR3: TGTGCCAGCAGCTTAGACACAGGGTCTAGGCAGTACTTC.

A few counts support this clone. The chain recombines TRBV6-1 with TRBJ2-2, with a possible D match to TRBD2 (5 bases). CDR3 length: 15 residues. Germline V gene data show CDR1 as MNHNS and CDR2 as SASEGT. Trimming removed 4 bases at V and 4 bases at J, with 13 bases between. This CDR3 is CASSAPSTGTGELFF. The CDR3, as DNA: TGTGCCAGCAGTGCGCCTAGCACTGGCACCGGGGAGCTGTTTTTT.

The chain links TRBV6-5 to TRBJ1-2, with D perhaps matching TRBD1 (6 bases). Looked up from germline, CDR1 is MNHEY and CDR2 is SVGAGI. This CDR3 is built from 12 residues. Between the trimmed V and J ends, which lost 5 bases and 8 bases, there was a span of 12 bases. Written as DNA, the CDR3 is TGTGCCAGCAGTCAGGACAGTGCCGGCTACACCTTC. Translation: CASSQDSAGYTF.

This clone occurred a few times. The chain employs TRBV5-4 and TRBJ1-1, with 8 positions matching TRBD1. CDR1 SGHNT and CDR2 YYREEE come from the germline V gene (reference sequence). With 3 bases clipped from V and 2 bases from J, the junction kept 9 bases outside the gene matches. The CDR3 runs 16 residues. The CDR3 DNA follows: TGTGCCAGCAGCTCGCCCGGGACAGGAGTTAACACTGAAGCTTTCTTT. This translates into CASSSPGTGVNTEAFF. The full variable domain, with the rest looked up from reference TRBV5-4 and TRBJ1-1, is ETGVTQSPTHLIKTRGQQVTLRCSSQSGHNTVSWYQQALGQGPQFIFQYYREEENGRGNFPPRFSGLQFPNYSSELNVNALELDDSALYLCASSSPGTGVNTEAFFGQGTRLTVV.

This clone has a single count. V is TRBV2 and J is TRBJ2-7; 7 bases line up with TRBD1. Germline CDR1 is SNHLY and CDR2 is FYNNEI. CDR3 length: 13 amino acids. With 6 bases clipped from V and 0 bases from J, the junction kept 2 bases outside the gene matches. CDR3 coding DNA: TGTGCCAGCAGGTGGGACAGCTCCTACGAGCAGTACTTC. Protein product: CASRWDSSYEQYF.